This T cell receptor beta chain was observed in a study of shared clonotypes between healthy human individuals. Study results and limitations: Generally, naive subsets came out with larger estimated richness than memory subsets.

Germline V gene lookup returns CDR1 SGHNT and CDR2 YYREEE (reference sequence). The ends lost 6 bases at V and 6 bases at J; junction bases unmatched: 11. The CDR3 contains 15 residues. CD45RO-negative, CCR7-positively selected cells formed the naive CD8 fraction, excluding terminally differentiated effector memory CD45RA+ cells. Regarding this clone: The antigen is undetermined.

The assay used deep level. Each PCR replicate from the sorted subsets contained about 200 ng DNA, which is about 31,000 T cell genomes. Measured with immunoSEQ multiplex PCR; TCRdb has only the in-frame clones, and not every one. This table has roughly 650,000 clones, about 96% appearing once. The sequenced material came from naive CD8+ T cells sorted from blood. The chain has TRBV5-4 and TRBJ1-3; 8 bases are shared with TRBD1. This sequence originates from a woman younger than 45 in good health. CDR3 amino acids: CASTYSGGAVNTIYF. In nucleotides, the CDR3 is TGTGCCAGCACCTATTCAGGGGGCGCGGTAAACACCATATATTTT.